Sequencing of this T cell receptor (beta chain) was carried out in a study of blood T cell repertoires in COVID-19. Profiling relied on immunoSEQ multiplex PCR, and the TCRdb table lists in-frame clones only, not all of them. Seen here are 150,000 to 160,000 clones, roughly 88% observed once, and the top ten hold roughly 8.9%. The source is a woman aged 45-65 years with acute or convalescent COVID-19. The sequencing input was peripheral blood.

The CDR3 sequence is CSASEAGAFTAQYF. CDR3 nucleotides: TGCAGTGCTAGTGAAGCGGGGGCGTTCACGGCCCAGTACTTC. V usage is TRBV20-1 and J usage is TRBJ2-5; 8 bases align to TRBD2. The CDR3 is 14 amino acids. The germline V gene encodes CDR1 DFQATT and CDR2 SNEGSKA (reference sequence). V gave up 3 bases and J gave up 9 bases; unmatched junction bases: 12.